Below, 21 T cell receptor beta chains from the same sample are listed, as sequenced in a study of cytomegalovirus exposure and HLA in healthy donors. Only in-frame clones appear in the TCRdb table, and some are missing; sequencing was by immunoSEQ multiplex PCR. The sample lists 150,000 or so clones, about 82% occurring once. Specimen: PBMCs. The receptors derive from a human donor in good health.

This chain joins TRBV5-4 and TRBJ1-4, with 8 nucleotides matching TRBD1. In germline, CDR1 is SGHNT, CDR2 YYREEE (reference sequence). V lost 2 bases and J lost 8; bases outside the gene matches: 14. This CDR3 has 17 amino acids. The CDR3, as DNA: TGTGCCAGCAGCTTTGGACAGGGCGGGCGTGACGACGAAAAACTGTTTTTT. Residues: CASSFGQGGRDDEKLFF.

The chain combines TRBV5-1 with TRBJ2-6; D might be TRBD1 (6 bases). The CDR3 is 17 residues long. Trimming pared 1 base from V and 2 bases from J, leaving 13 bases between. Germline assignment: CDR1 SGHRS and CDR2 YFSETQ. CDR3 sequence: CASSLLQGATGANVLTF. The CDR3 DNA reads as TGCGCCAGCAGCTTGTTACAGGGTGCTACTGGGGCCAACGTCCTGACTTTC.

This clone was recorded only once. The chain joins TRBV9 to TRBJ1-1, with D possibly matching TRBD1 (5 bases). The V end was cut by 2 bases, the J end by 6 bases, with 11 bases between. CDR3 length equals 13 residues. Germline V gene data show CDR1 as SGDLS and CDR2 as YYNGEE. DNA for the CDR3: TGTGCCAGCAGCGTCGTAAGGGGTTCTGAAGCTTTCTTT. It codes for CASSVVRGSEAFF.

This clone was counted a few times. This chain joins TRBV6-1 and TRBJ2-5; D may be TRBD2 (6 bases). V dropped 5 bases and J dropped 2 bases, with 15 bases sitting between them. The CDR3 is 15 amino acids. Germline V gene sequence: CDR1 MNHNS, CDR2 SASEGT. CDR3 protein: CASSPLANLQETQYF. The CDR3 DNA is TGTGCCAGCAGTCCTCTAGCGAACTTACAAGAGACCCAGTACTTC.

The chain has TRBV19 and TRBJ1-1; D uncertain. This CDR3 comprises 11 residues. Germline CDR1 reads LNHDA; CDR2 reads SQIVND (reference sequence). The V end was cut by 10 bases, the J end by 4 bases, with 10 bases between. The CDR3 nucleotides read TGTGCCACTGAGGGTCCCACTGAAGCTTTCTTT. It codes for CATEGPTEAFF. Full variable domain (remainder filled in from reference TRBV19 and TRBJ1-1): DGGITQSPKYLFRKEGQNVTLSCEQNLNHDAMYWYRQDPGQGLRLIYYSQIVNDFQKGDIAEGYSVSREKKESFPLTVTSAQKNPTAFYLCATEGPTEAFFGQGTRLTVV.

Comment on this clone: Sequence at one end of the junction differs from germline and may be a read error. The J gene is TRBJ2-1, the V gene TRBV5-1; weak D call: TRBD1 (5 bases). Germline V lookup: CDR1 SGHRS, CDR2 YFSETQ. This CDR3 spans 13 amino acids. The DNA for the CDR3 is TGCGCCAGCAGCTGGGGCTCGGACAAGGAGCAGTTCTTC. This encodes CASSWGSDKEQFF.

The chain links TRBV7-9 to TRBJ1-1; 7 nucleotides agree with TRBD1. Germline V gene lookup returns CDR1 SEHNR and CDR2 FQNEAQ (reference sequence). V was clipped by 5 bases and J by 4 bases; unmatched bases: 7. The CDR3 has 14 residues. CDR3 sequence (DNA): TGTGCCAGCAGCACTCAGACAGGGATCACTGAAGCTTTCTTT. Protein sequence: CASSTQTGITEAFF.

CDR3 nucleotide sequence: TGTGCCAGCAGCCCTCCAGCGGGCTCCTACAATGAGCAGTTCTTC. It is translated as CASSPPAGSYNEQFF. The V call is TRBV28, the J call TRBJ2-1; D perhaps matches TRBD2 (6 bases). The ends were cut back, 6 bases at V and 0 bases at J, with 12 bases in the middle. The CDR3 is made up of 15 amino acids. From germline, CDR1 is MDHEN and CDR2 SYDVKM.

CDR3 sequence: CASSSPDQGYTEAFF. Here the CDR3 DNA reads TGCGCCAGCAGCTCCCCCGATCAGGGCTACACTGAAGCTTTCTTT. V is TRBV5-1 and J is TRBJ1-1; tentative D call: TRBD1 (5 bases). V lost 3 bases and J lost 3, with 15 bases in between. This CDR3 contains 15 residues. CDR1 and CDR2 (germline): SGHRS, YFSETQ.

The chain couples TRBV29-1 to TRBJ1-2; the D gene is possibly TRBD1 (6 bases). This CDR3 is built from 13 residues. Germline V gene sequence: CDR1 SQVTM, CDR2 ANQGSEA. V lost 4 bases and J lost 2, with 11 bases in between. The CDR3 region is CSVATGVNYGYTF. The DNA for the CDR3 is TGCAGCGTTGCGACAGGTGTAAACTATGGCTACACCTTC.

This sequence joins TRBV6-5 and TRBJ1-6; 12 bases are shared with TRBD1. There are 16 residues in the CDR3. Germline-derived CDR1 and CDR2 are MNHEY and SVGAGI. The V segment lost 4 bases and the J segment 11 bases; nucleotides outside the gene matches: 9. CDR3 coding DNA: TGTGCCAGCAGTTTCCAAGCCGGGACAGGGGGCCCACCCCTCCACTTT. Protein product: CASSFQAGTGGPPLHF.

The chain carries TRBV15 and TRBJ1-2; D gene unclear. CDR1 and CDR2 (germline): LNHNV, YYDKDF (reference sequence). V was shortened by 5 bases and J by 7 bases, with 14 bases between the two germline ends. The CDR3 is 13 amino acids. DNA of the CDR3: TGTGCCACCAGCCCCGGGGTGTCGAGTGGCTACACCTTC. Its protein is CATSPGVSSGYTF.

The chain uses TRBV5-6 and TRBJ2-3; possibly TRBD1 for D (6 bases). Germline CDR1 is SGHDT and CDR2 is YYEEEE. V was trimmed by 0 bases and J by 0 bases, leaving 11 bases between them. The CDR3 is 16 residues long. Here the CDR3 reads CASSLERGSSTDTQYF. The CDR3 DNA follows: TGTGCCAGCAGCTTGGAAAGGGGGAGCAGCACAGATACGCAGTATTTT.

The genes are TRBV4-1 and TRBJ2-7; 7 nucleotides match TRBD2. Germline V gene lookup returns CDR1 MGHRA and CDR2 YSYEKL. This CDR3 contains 18 residues. V dropped 0 bases and J dropped 0; count of bases not matched to a gene: 11. The CDR3 here is CASSQEPRLADSSYEQYF. CDR3 nucleotide sequence: TGCGCCAGCAGCCAAGAACCCCGACTAGCTGACAGCTCCTACGAGCAGTACTTC.

The chain carries TRBV19 and TRBJ2-7; 8 bases are shared with TRBD1. Germline trimming cut 6 bases from V and 5 bases from J; bases unmatched to any gene: 9. The germline CDR1 and CDR2 sequences are LNHDA and SQIVND (reference sequence). The CDR3 contains 14 residues. The CDR3 sequence is CASRLGQGQDEQYF. The DNA of the CDR3 is TGTGCCAGTAGATTAGGACAGGGTCAAGACGAGCAGTACTTC.

J is TRBJ2-7 and V is TRBV7-9, with 8 positions matching TRBD1. The V gene end was trimmed by 0 bases and the J gene end by 7 bases; junction bases not matched to a gene: 5. CDR3 length: 14 amino acids. CDR1 and CDR2 from the germline V gene are SEHNR and FQNEAQ (reference sequence). The CDR3 is CASSLAGTGGEQYF. The CDR3 bases are TGTGCCAGCAGCTTAGCGGGAACAGGGGGGGAGCAGTACTTC.

The V call is TRBV10-3, the J call TRBJ2-7; 13 bases map to TRBD2. From germline, CDR1 is ENHRY and CDR2 SYGVKD. V lost 4 bases and J lost 5; bases outside the gene matches: 5. This CDR3 is built from 15 residues. CDR3 sequence (DNA): TGTGCCATCAGTGGTGGACTAGCGGGGGAGGACGAGCAGTACTTC. Translation gives CAISGGLAGEDEQYF.

The V and J genes are TRBV14 and TRBJ2-7; 10 bases agree with TRBD1. The trim removed 4 bases at V and 3 bases at J, leaving 6 bases unmatched. The V gene's germline CDR1 is SGHDN and CDR2 FVKESK. CDR3 size: 15 residues. As DNA, the CDR3 is TGTGCCAGCAGCCGCCTGACAGGGGGCGTCTACGAGCAGTACTTC. Its protein is CASSRLTGGVYEQYF.

The genes are TRBV6-9 and TRBJ2-5; weak D call: TRBD1 (6 bases). With 1 base removed from V and 5 bases from J, the gap between germline ends came to 14 bases. CDR3 length: 15 residues. Per germline, CDR1 MNHGY and CDR2 SVAAGI. The CDR3 here is CASSYCRQGRETQYF. The CDR3 DNA is TGTGCCAGCAGTTATTGTCGGCAGGGGCGGGAGACCCAGTACTTC.

The chain uses TRBV28 and TRBJ1-1, with no clear D. The CDR3 is 17 amino acids. CDR1 is MDHEN and CDR2 is SYDVKM in the germline V gene. V lost 5 bases and J lost 2, with 21 bases in between. The CDR3 DNA reads as TGTGCCAGCAGTCCACTGAGACGGCGGCGGGATAACACTGAAGCTTTCTTT. It translates to CASSPLRRRRDNTEAFF.

The CDR3: CASGRTSGSTYEQYF. The CDR3, as DNA: TGTGCTAGTGGCCGAACTAGCGGGAGCACCTACGAGCAGTACTTC. The genes are TRBV12-5 and TRBJ2-7; 11 bases line up with TRBD2. This CDR3 comprises 15 residues. CDR1 is LGHNT, CDR2 FRNRAP, per germline. The ends lost 6 bases at V and 2 bases at J; junction bases unmatched: 6.